Ten or more counts support the clone carrying this T cell receptor (beta chain). Study members were between about 18 and 90 years old and lived in 24 US regions. Before being deemed recovered, Cohort 3 donors had two negative PCRs, clearance, or symptom resolution. CDR1 KGHDR and CDR2 SFDVKD come from the germline V gene. V was pared by 0 bases and J by 3 bases, with 6 bases between. This CDR3 contains 14 residues. This specimen comes from a study of blood T cell repertoires in COVID-19. Original handling: Amplification of reference gene primers provided the estimated nucleated cell counts. TCRdb's copy holds only in-frame clones and misses some; the assay was immunoSEQ multiplex PCR. The D gene and trimming were derived from the DNA, and the V and J assignments and clone size from that table. The repertoire holds some 270,000 clones, with approximately 83% as singletons.

This chain joins TRBV24-1 and TRBJ2-3; D remains unclear. This receptor was taken from a man aged 50 to 60 who had recovered from COVID-19. Sequences were obtained from PBMCs or T cells enriched from blood (not recorded which). CDR3 sequence: CATSDLGRTDTQYF. The DNA of the CDR3 is TGTGCCACCAGTGATTTGGGCCGAACAGATACGCAGTATTTT.